The 7 T cell receptor beta chains below come from one sample, sequenced in a study of cytomegalovirus exposure and HLA in healthy donors. PCR employed 60 Vbeta and 13 Jbeta primers. Assay: immunoSEQ multiplex PCR; the TCRdb copy retains only in-frame clones and omits some. The sample carries under 200,000 clones, more than 70% recorded once. The sequenced sample was PBMCs. The origin of the receptors is a male donor in good health and CMV-seronegative.

The J gene is TRBJ2-1, the V gene TRBV27, with a possible D match to TRBD1 (5 bases). Deletions cut 5 bases from V and 5 bases from J, with 13 bases between. This CDR3 contains 14 residues. CDR1 and CDR2 from the germline V gene are MNHEY and SMNVEV (reference sequence). CDR3 amino acids: CASSTGFQDNEQFF. The CDR3 DNA is TGTGCCAGCAGTACAGGATTTCAAGACAATGAGCAGTTCTTC.

The V and J genes are TRBV20-1 and TRBJ1-4; D remains unclear. The CDR3 spans 11 residues. V dropped 3 bases and J dropped 6 bases, with 5 bases sitting between them. Germline values: CDR1 DFQATT, CDR2 SNEGSKA (reference sequence). The CDR3 sequence: CSAREYEKLFF. CDR3 in DNA: TGCAGTGCTAGGGAGTATGAAAAACTGTTTTTT.

The chain links TRBV7-6 to TRBJ2-3; D might be TRBD1 (6 bases). The CDR3 has 14 residues. The germline V gene has CDR1 SGHVS and CDR2 FNYEAQ. CDR3 nucleotide sequence: TGTGCGTCCCTAGACAGGTCGAGGTCAGATACGCAGTATTTT. Residues: CASLDRSRSDTQYF. The whole variable domain, remainder taken from reference TRBV7-6 and TRBJ2-3, is GAGVSQSPRYKVTKRGQDVALRCDPISGHVSLYWYRQALGQGPEFLTYFNYEAQQDKSGLPNDRFSAERPEGSISTLTIQRTEQRDSAMYRCASLDRSRSDTQYFGPGTRLTVL.

The V and J genes are TRBV7-6 and TRBJ2-7; D ambiguous. Trimming removed 0 bases from V and 6 bases from J, with 9 bases in between. The CDR3 totals 13 residues. In germline, CDR1 is SGHVS, CDR2 FNYEAQ. CDR3 nucleotide sequence: TGTGCCAGCAGCTTAGCCTATTATGGCGAGCAGTACTTC. This sequence encodes CASSLAYYGEQYF.

V is TRBV15 and J is TRBJ2-7, with TRBD2 as a possible D gene (5 bases). CDR1 LNHNV and CDR2 YYDKDF come from the germline V gene (reference sequence). Between the trimmed V and J ends, which lost 8 bases and 6 bases, there was a span of 20 bases. This CDR3 spans 14 amino acids. The CDR3 sequence is CATAGRGLGGEQYF. The DNA of the CDR3 is TGTGCCACCGCCGGACGAGGATTAGGAGGCGAGCAGTACTTC.

V usage is TRBV4-3 and J usage is TRBJ1-5, with TRBD1 as a possible D gene (6 bases). Looked up from germline, CDR1 is LGHNA and CDR2 is YSLEER. This CDR3 region has 17 residues. The ends were cut back, 2 bases at V and 4 bases at J, with 18 bases in the middle. Here the CDR3 reads CASSQSPQGSGNQPQHF. Here the CDR3 DNA reads TGCGCCAGCAGCCAATCACCACAGGGTTCGGGGAATCAGCCCCAGCATTTT.

The chain recombines TRBV18 with TRBJ2-7; 11 bases align to TRBD1. CDR1 and CDR2 from the germline V gene are KGHSH and LQKENI. The CDR3 sequence is 14 residues long. Trimming at V came to 2 bases and at J to 5 bases, leaving 2 bases not matched to a gene. The CDR3 bases are TGTGCCAGCTCACCAAGGACAGGGGGCAACGAGCAGTACTTC. Residues: CASSPRTGGNEQYF.